This is a list of T cell receptor beta chains from one sample in a study of T cell clonotyping in hematopoietic cell transplantation. Sequencing was performed with immunoSEQ multiplex PCR; in TCRdb, only in-frame clones are kept and a portion is missing. The data hold roughly 30,000 clones, with 90% to 95% observed a single time. The material sequenced was PBMCs, taken 100 days after allogeneic stem cell transplant. All receptors come from a female patient aged 50 to 60 who had an allogeneic stem cell transplant from a related donor, so the T cells may come from the graft donor. Some clones in this sample may be carry-over from other donors' samples. Each CDR3 is given with its conserved first and last residue. A D gene is named only where the DNA matches it firmly. The size field is filled for only some rows; it gives once, few, many or a size class.

TRBV5-1	-	-	TRBJ1-3	TGCGCCAGCAGCTTAGGCGGGGACCGGGCTGGAAACACCATATATTTT	CASSLGGDRAGNTIYF
TRBV7-9	-	-	TRBJ1-2	TGTGCCAGCAGCTTTATAGAGCGGGGCTACACCTTC	CASSFIERGYTF
TRBV13	-	-	TRBJ2-1	TGTGCCAGCAGCGAAGGGACTTCCCACAATGAGCAGTTCTTC	CASSEGTSHNEQFF
TRBV2	-	TRBD2	TRBJ2-2	TGTGCCAGCAGGGGTAGCGGGGGGAACACCGGGGAGCTGTTTTTT	CASRGSGGNTGELFF
TRBV2	-	-	TRBJ1-5	TGTGCCAGCAGCTATGGGAGCCGGGGGCCCCAGCATTTT	CASSYGSRGPQHF
TRBV2	-	-	TRBJ1-3	TGTGCCAGCAGTTACTTAGGGGGGCCGGGTGGAAACACCATATATTTT	CASSYLGGPGGNTIYF
TRBV6-5	-	TRBD2	TRBJ2-1	TGTGCCAGCCTCGGGGCGGGGGGAAGGAATGAGCAGTTCTTC	CASLGAGGRNEQFF
TRBV7-6	-	TRBD2	TRBJ2-1	TGTGCCAGCAGCTTAGCTAGCGGGGGGATGAATGAGCAGTTCTTC	CASSLASGGMNEQFF
TRBV27	-	TRBD1	TRBJ1-1	TGTGCCAGCAGCCCAGGGGGTATAAACACTGAAGCTTTCTTT	CASSPGGINTEAFF
TRBV5-1	-	-	TRBJ1-6	TGCGCCAGCAGCACCGACAGGTTCTCCTATAATTCACCCCTCCACTTT	CASSTDRFSYNSPLHF
TRBV4-3	-	TRBD2	TRBJ2-2	TGCGCCAGCAGCCAAGATCTGGCTAGCGGGAGGAATCTCGGGGAGCTGTTTTTT	CASSQDLASGRNLGELFF
TRBV27	-	-	TRBJ1-5	TGTGCCAGCGGTGGAGCTGGGGATCAGCCCCAGCATTTT	CASGGAGDQPQHF
TRBV7-8	-	-	TRBJ2-3	TGTGCCAGCAGTTCCTCGACTTATTTCGATACGCAGTATTTT	CASSSSTYFDTQYF
TRBV7-2	-	-	TRBJ2-3	TGTGCCAGCAGCTCTGGGCCCTCGAGGGCGCAGTATTTT	CASSSGPSRAQYF
TRBV27	once	-	TRBJ1-2	TGTGCCAGCAGTAAGACGGAAAACCATGGCTACACCTTC	CASSKTENHGYTF
TRBV10-3	-	-	TRBJ1-6	TGTGCCATCAGGGGCGGACATTCGGAATCACCCCTCCACTTT	CAIRGGHSESPLHF
TRBV7-9	-	-	TRBJ2-5	TGTGCCAGCAGCTTTCTCGAAGAGACCCAGTACTTC	CASSFLEETQYF
TRBV7-2	-	-	TRBJ2-6	TGTGCCAGCAGCTCGAGGGGTACTGGGGCCAACGTCCTGACTTTC	CASSSRGTGANVLTF
TRBV4-3	-	-	TRBJ2-1	TGCGCCAGCAGCCAAGAATACGAGAACAATGAGCAGTTCTTC	CASSQEYENNEQFF
TRBV11-3	-	-	TRBJ2-3	TGTGCCAGCAGCTTTCATGGAACAGATACGCAGTATTTT	CASSFHGTDTQYF
TRBV6-5	-	-	TRBJ2-7	TGTGCCAGCAGCTACGCGGAACCGGGACAATCATACGAGCAGTACTTC	CASSYAEPGQSYEQYF
TRBV6-1	-	-	TRBJ2-7	TGTGCCAGCGGGGGCCAGGCCTACGAGCAGTACTTC	CASGGQAYEQYF
TRBV5-6	-	-	TRBJ2-3	TGTGCCAGCAGCTTGTTCAGGAGGGGGACGCAGTATTTT	CASSLFRRGTQYF
TRBV19	-	TRBD2	TRBJ2-1	TGTGCCAGTAGTATTATGGCTAGCGGGAACAATGAGCAGTTCTTC	CASSIMASGNNEQFF
TRBV4-2	-	-	TRBJ2-3	TGTGCCAGCGGGGCCCGCGGGGATACGCAGTATTTT	CASGARGDTQYF
TRBV10-3	-	TRBD1	TRBJ2-3	TGTGCCGTCCGACAGGGTTCCAGCACAGATACGCAGTATTTT	CAVRQGSSTDTQYF
TRBV2	few	-	TRBJ2-3	TGTGCCAGCTTACCCCGTGACCACGCCCTCACAGATACGCAGTATTTT	CASLPRDHALTDTQYF
TRBV7-9	-	-	TRBJ2-3	TGTGCCAGCAGCTTAGCGAGGGCAGATACGCAGTATTTT	CASSLARADTQYF
TRBV11-2	-	-	TRBJ2-7	TGTGCCAGCAGCTTAAATAAAGAGCAGTACTTC	CASSLNKEQYF
TRBV7-3	-	-	TRBJ2-5	TGTGCCAGCAGCTCCTCTAGATCTGGGACCCAGTACTTC	CASSSSRSGTQYF
TRBV29-1	-	TRBD2	TRBJ2-5	TGCAGCGTTGTAAGCCGGGGACTAGCGGGGGTTCGCGGTCGGGAGACCCAGTACTTC	CSVVSRGLAGVRGRETQYF
TRBV6-1	-	TRBD1	TRBJ1-2	TGTGCCAGCAGTGTAGAGATAGGGACAGGGGGCGATGGCTACACCTTC	CASSVEIGTGGDGYTF
TRBV5-1	-	-	TRBJ1-3	TGCGCCAGCAGCCCAGGGTTCTCTGGAAACACCATATATTTT	CASSPGFSGNTIYF
TRBV9	-	-	TRBJ1-4	TGTGCCAGCAGCGGAGGAGGGGGGCTCCGAGAAAAACTGTTTTTT	CASSGGGGLREKLFF
TRBV5-1	-	TRBD1	TRBJ2-2	TGCGCCAGCCATGACCCGACAGGGGGCACCGGGGAGCTGTTTTTT	CASHDPTGGTGELFF
TRBV27	once	-	TRBJ2-7	TGTGCCAGCAGTTTGGAAGGGGGGCTATGGTACGAGCAGTACTTC	CASSLEGGLWYEQYF
TRBV4-1	-	-	TRBJ2-5	TGCGCCAGCAACTCCGGGACTCCCTGGGAGACCCAGTACTTC	CASNSGTPWETQYF
TRBV2	-	-	TRBJ1-6	TGTGCCAGCAACCAAGATTCACCCCTCCACTTT	CASNQDSPLHF
TRBV5-6	-	-	TRBJ2-7	TGTGCCAGCAGCTTGGGGTTTCTCTACGAGCAGTACTTC	CASSLGFLYEQYF
TRBV30	-	-	TRBJ1-4	TGTGCCTGGGCTAACGGGGCTCGGGGCGAAAAACTGTTTTTT	CAWANGARGEKLFF
TRBV30	-	-	TRBJ1-1	TGTGCCTGGAGTGTCAGGGGCGAAAAAGCTTTCTTT	CAWSVRGEKAFF
TRBV5-4	-	-	TRBJ1-1	TGTGCCAGCAGCTTGGAGGGGGGTGACACTGAAGCTTTCTTT	CASSLEGGDTEAFF
TRBV30	-	-	TRBJ2-7	TGTGCCTGGATTGGGCAAGACGGGGAGTACGAGCAGTACTTC	CAWIGQDGEYEQYF
TRBV30	once	-	TRBJ1-1	TGTGCCTGGAGTACGGGGTGGGGCACTGAAGCTTTCTTT	CAWSTGWGTEAFF
TRBV5-1	-	-	TRBJ1-2	TGCGCCAGCAGCTTTTCAGCTAACTATGGCTACACCTTC	CASSFSANYGYTF
TRBV6-5	-	TRBD1	TRBJ2-7	TGTGCCAGCAGCGACCAGGGGGCAGAGCAGTACTTC	CASSDQGAEQYF
TRBV5-3	-	-	TRBJ2-7	TGTGCCAGAATACTCACAGCGGCGGCAGGATCCTACGAGCAGTACTTC	CARILTAAAGSYEQYF
TRBV11-2	-	-	TRBJ2-5	TGTGCCAGCAGGGGGATGGGGGAGACCCAGTACTTC	CASRGMGETQYF
TRBV19	-	-	TRBJ1-1	TGTGCCAGTTCCCCAGGGCTGAACACTGAAGCTTTCTTT	CASSPGLNTEAFF
TRBV6-5	-	-	TRBJ1-5	TGTGCCAGCAGTTACGGGGGGGCAGGGCAGCCCCAGCATTTT	CASSYGGAGQPQHF
TRBV13	-	TRBD1	TRBJ1-2	TGTGCCAGCAGACGGACAGGGGGCGTGGGCTACACCTTC	CASRRTGGVGYTF
TRBV11-2	few	-	TRBJ1-1	TGTGCCAGCAGCTTGGCTCCCCTACGGGCTACTGAAGCTTTCTTT	CASSLAPLRATEAFF
TRBV5-6	once	-	TRBJ2-7	TGTGCCAGCAGCTTAAATGGGGCCTTACCCTACGAGCAGTACTTC	CASSLNGALPYEQYF
TRBV13	few	-	TRBJ2-7	TGTGCCAGCAGCTCTTTGGACAGTTACGAGCAGTACTTC	CASSSLDSYEQYF
TRBV11-2	-	-	TRBJ2-1	TGTGCCAGCAGCTTAATCGGGGTAAATGAGCAGTTCTTC	CASSLIGVNEQFF